These T cell receptor beta chains were read from a single sample in a study of blood T cell repertoires in COVID-19. Produced via immunoSEQ multiplex PCR; TCRdb's table is partial and in-frame only. Counted here are hundreds of thousands of clones, around 90% occurring once; the ten biggest clones make up about 0.8%. The material sequenced was peripheral blood. The receptors come from a man between 60 and 75 years old with COVID-19, enrolled during active disease. The CDR3 runs from the conserved cysteine through the conserved F or W. The D gene is left open where the match is weak. Rows give clone size only sometimes, using once, few, many, or a class for an expanded clone.

TRBJ1-1,NA,TRBV25-1,TRBD1,TGTGCCAGCAGTTTTGCGGGACAGATAAACACTGAAGCTTTCTTT,CASSFAGQINTEAFF
TRBJ1-6,NA,TRBV7-9,NA,TGTGCCAGCAGCTTAGGTCAGGGCGAGTCACCCCTCCACTTT,CASSLGQGESPLHF
TRBJ2-7,NA,TRBV3-1/TRBV3-2,TRBD2,TGTGCCAGCAGCCAAGCCCTGAGGCTAGCGGGGGGGCCTAGCTCCTACGAGCAGTACTTC,CASSQALRLAGGPSSYEQYF
TRBJ1-2,NA,TRBV3-1/TRBV3-2,NA,TGTGCCAGCAGCCTAAGCTCGGGAGGGGCCGGCTATGGCTACACCTTC,CASSLSSGGAGYGYTF
TRBJ2-6,NA,TRBV27,TRBD1,TGTGCCAGCAGGTGGACAGGGGCGCCAGGGGCCAACGTCCTGACTTTC,CASRWTGAPGANVLTF
TRBJ2-3,NA,TRBV3-1/TRBV3-2,NA,TGTGCCAGCAGCCAATGGGGGGGCTACCGCACAGATACGCAGTATTTT,CASSQWGGYRTDTQYF
TRBJ1-4,NA,TRBV18,TRBD1,TGTGCCAGCTCACCCCAACAGGGGGCTCTTGCTAATGAAAAACTGTTTTTT,CASSPQQGALANEKLFF
TRBJ1-6,NA,TRBV4-2,NA,TGTGCCAGCAGCCAAGACGGAGGACGGCGCTCTAATTCACCCCTCCACTTT,CASSQDGGRRSNSPLHF
TRBJ2-3,NA,TRBV10-1,NA,TGCGCCAGCAGTGAGCGGGACTTTGCCAGAGATACGCAGTATTTT,CASSERDFARDTQYF
TRBJ2-2,NA,TRBV2,NA,TGTGCCAGCAGGACGGGGGCGAACACCGGGGAGCTGTTTTTT,CASRTGANTGELFF
TRBJ1-6,NA,TRBV28,NA,TGTGCCAGCAGTTTTAGGGCCACGGGGGGGGCGAGGCCTAATTCACCCCTCCACTTT,CASSFRATGGARPNSPLHF
TRBJ2-7,few,TRBV15,NA,TGTGCCACCAGCAGAGATCCGGGGAACGAGCAGTACTTC,CATSRDPGNEQYF
TRBJ1-2,NA,TRBV20-1,TRBD1,TGCAGTGCTAGTACAGGGGAGTATGGCTACACCTTC,CSASTGEYGYTF
TRBJ1-1,NA,TRBV3-1/TRBV3-2,NA,TGTGCCAGCAGCCAAGTGGAGGGAAACACTGAAGCTTTCTTT,CASSQVEGNTEAFF
TRBJ1-4,NA,TRBV4-2,TRBD1,TGTGCCAGCAGCCAAGGGGGGAACAGGGGGAACGAAAAACTGTTTTTT,CASSQGGNRGNEKLFF
TRBJ2-7,NA,TRBV28,TRBD2,TGTGCCAGCAGTGGAAGCGGGAGAAAGAACGAGCAGTACTTC,CASSGSGRKNEQYF
TRBJ1-1,NA,TRBV30,NA,TGTGCCTGGAGAGAGCAGGGACAGAACACTGAAGCTTTCTTT,CAWREQGQNTEAFF
TRBJ1-1,NA,TRBV21-1,NA,TGTGCCAGCGGACGGTGTGGGGGGGATACAGGGAACACTGAAGCTTTCTTT,CASGRCGGDTGNTEAFF
TRBJ1-1,NA,TRBV6-2/TRBV6-3,TRBD1,TGTGCCAGCAGTTACCCCAATCCCTGGACAGGGGAGGATGACACTGAAGCTTTCTTT,CASSYPNPWTGEDDTEAFF
TRBJ2-1,NA,TRBV3-1/TRBV3-2,NA,TGTGCCAGCAGCCAAGAGCGGGTTGGGGAGCAGTTCTTC,CASSQERVGEQFF
TRBJ2-7,NA,TRBV5-6,TRBD2,TGTGCCAGCAGCTCGATCCAGCGGGGGGGCTACGAGCAGTACTTC,CASSSIQRGGYEQYF
TRBJ2-5,NA,TRBV5-4,NA,TGTGCCAGCAGCTTGATGGGAGAAGAGACCCAGTACTTC,CASSLMGEETQYF
TRBJ1-5,NA,TRBV28,NA,TGTGCCAGCAGTTCCGGCGGGGGTGCTCGGAGCCAGCCCCAGCATTTT,CASSSGGGARSQPQHF
TRBJ1-3,few,TRBV6-5,NA,TGTGCCAGCAGAACAGGGAGCTCTGGAAACACCATATATTTT,CASRTGSSGNTIYF
TRBJ1-4,NA,TRBV14,NA,TGTGCCAGCAGCCAAGTCTCCAGCGCAACTAATGAAAAACTGTTTTTT,CASSQVSSATNEKLFF
TRBJ2-7,NA,TRBV6-5,TRBD1,TGTGCCAGCAGTTACGGACCAGGGGGTGAAAGCTACGAGCAGTACTTC,CASSYGPGGESYEQYF
TRBJ2-5,NA,TRBV3-1/TRBV3-2,TRBD2,TGTGCCAGCAGCCACGGACTAGCTAGGGAGACCCAGTACTTC,CASSHGLARETQYF
TRBJ1-2,NA,TRBV7-8,NA,TGTGCCAGCAGCTTAGCGCTGGTAGGGGACTATGGCTACACCTTC,CASSLALVGDYGYTF
TRBJ2-1,NA,TRBV6-4,TRBD2,TGTGCCAGCAGGAAACTAGCGGGGTTAAACAATGAGCAGTTCTTC,CASRKLAGLNNEQFF
TRBJ1-2,NA,TRBV6-5,NA,TGTGCCAGCAGACCCGGTGGAGGGAACTATGGCTACACCTTC,CASRPGGGNYGYTF